What follows are 3 T cell receptor beta chains derived from one specimen sequenced in a study of blood T cell repertoires in COVID-19. Profiled with immunoSEQ multiplex PCR; TCRdb holds only in-frame clones, not every one. The sample has over 110,000 clones; around 88% are singletons. Material for sequencing was peripheral blood. These receptors were taken from a human donor in a cohort sampled during active COVID-19.

This rearrangement joins TRBV7-9 to TRBJ2-3, with 15 bases fitting TRBD2. The J segment lost 3 bases and the V segment lost 6 bases, leaving 4 bases of the junction unmatched. This CDR3 comprises 16 residues. Germline values: CDR1 SEHNR, CDR2 FQNEAQ (reference sequence). CDR3 bases: TGTGCCAGCAGTGCTGGACTAGCGGGGGGGACAGATACGCAGTATTTT. Translated: CASSAGLAGGTDTQYF.

The chain combines TRBV7-3 with TRBJ1-2, with 8 bases that match TRBD1. J lost 7 bases, V lost 0 bases, and 1 base had no gene match. Germline CDR1 is SGHTA and CDR2 is FQGTGA. The CDR3 extends over 13 amino acids. The CDR3 DNA reads as TGTGCCAGCAGCTTAACGGACAGGGCTGGCTACACCTTC. Encoded protein: CASSLTDRAGYTF. The full variable domain, its missing parts supplied by reference TRBV7-3 and TRBJ1-2, is GAGVSQTPSNKVTEKGKYVELRCDPISGHTALYWYRQSLGQGPEFLIYFQGTGAADDSGLPNDRFFAVRPEGSVSTLKIQRTERGDSAVYLCASSLTDRAGYTFGSGTRLTVV.

The chain carries TRBV2 and TRBJ2-1, with 11 positions matching TRBD2. CDR3 length equals 18 residues. The junction had 9 bases not matched to a gene; V was cut back by 5 bases and J by 0 bases. Per germline, CDR1 SNHLY and CDR2 FYNNEI. Written as DNA, the CDR3 is TGTGCCAGCAGTACCCGGACTAGCGGGCTAAGCTCCTACAATGAGCAGTTCTTC. Residues: CASSTRTSGLSSYNEQFF.